Listed below are T cell receptor beta chains from one sample, sequenced in a study of cytomegalovirus exposure and HLA in healthy donors. The data were produced by immunoSEQ multiplex PCR, yet TCRdb's version contains in-frame clones alone and is incomplete. Here the sample spans 150,000 to 200,000 clones, about 81% being singletons. The sequenced sample consisted of PBMCs. All receptors derive from a woman in her twenties or thirties in good health and CMV-seronegative. CDR3s include the opening cysteine and the closing phenylalanine or tryptophan. The D gene is left open where the match is weak. Part of the rows lack a size; the others show once, few, many or a class for expanded clones.

d_call	j_call	v_call	clone_size	cdr3_aa	cdr3_nt
-	TRBJ1-2	TRBV4-1	once	CASSQGVGQILYGYTF	TGCGCCAGCAGCCAAGGGGTGGGGCAGATTCTTTATGGCTACACCTTC
TRBD1	TRBJ2-7	TRBV5-1	-	CASSFLGQGAYGNEQYF	TGCGCCAGCAGCTTTTTAGGACAGGGGGCGTATGGAAACGAGCAGTACTTC
-	TRBJ1-5	TRBV6-1	-	CASSERGDQPQHF	TGTGCCAGCAGTGAACGCGGGGACCAGCCCCAGCATTTT
TRBD2	TRBJ2-3	TRBV2	-	CASQREGQSADTQYF	TGTGCCAGCCAGCGGGAGGGCCAGTCCGCAGATACGCAGTATTTT
-	TRBJ2-7	TRBV7-9	-	CASSLVSGALYEQYF	TGTGCCAGCAGCTTAGTCTCAGGGGCGCTCTACGAGCAGTACTTC
TRBD1	TRBJ2-7	TRBV19	-	CASSISQGANYEQYF	TGTGCCAGTAGTATATCTCAGGGGGCAAACTACGAGCAGTACTTC
-	TRBJ1-1	TRBV6-4	-	CASSDSGNTEAFF	TGTGCCAGCAGTGACTCGGGCAATACTGAAGCTTTCTTT
TRBD1	TRBJ1-5	TRBV19	-	CASSTGDRRNQPQHF	TGTGCCAGTAGTACGGGGGACAGACGCAATCAGCCCCAGCATTTT
TRBD1	TRBJ1-2	TRBV6-5	few	CASSYRRGQDSYGYTF	TGTGCCAGCAGTTACCGCCGTGGACAGGACTCCTATGGCTACACCTTC
-	TRBJ2-1	TRBV5-4	-	CASSLSLGFYNEQFF	TGTGCCAGCAGCTTGAGTCTCGGGTTCTACAATGAGCAGTTCTTC
-	TRBJ2-1	TRBV28	few	CASTSQGPFGSSYNEQFF	TGTGCCAGCACCTCCCAGGGTCCCTTCGGAAGCTCCTACAATGAGCAGTTCTTC
-	TRBJ1-5	TRBV14	-	CASSPTGRDQPQHF	TGTGCCAGCAGTCCGACGGGCAGGGATCAGCCCCAGCATTTT
-	TRBJ2-7	TRBV5-1	-	CASMKGYPRYEQYF	TGCGCCAGCATGAAGGGGTACCCCCGTTACGAGCAGTACTTC
TRBD2	TRBJ2-1	TRBV7-9	-	CASSLGTSGFLDEQFF	TGTGCCAGCAGCTTAGGGACTAGCGGGTTTCTAGATGAGCAGTTCTTC
TRBD1	TRBJ2-5	TRBV13	-	CASSLGTGGQETQYF	TGTGCCAGCAGCCTCGGGACAGGGGGGCAAGAGACCCAGTACTTC
-	TRBJ1-2	TRBV4-2	-	CASSQDQEDHFNYGYTF	TGTGCCAGCAGCCAAGATCAGGAGGATCATTTCAACTATGGCTACACCTTC
-	TRBJ1-4	TRBV18	-	CASSPRGGGSNEKLFF	TGTGCCAGCTCACCTCGGGGAGGAGGGTCTAATGAAAAACTGTTTTTT
-	TRBJ2-2	TRBV10-3	-	CAISDTVGELFF	TGTGCCATCAGTGATACGGTCGGGGAGCTGTTTTTT
TRBD1	TRBJ1-5	TRBV28	-	CASSLWGTGEKDQPQHF	TGTGCCAGCAGTTTATGGGGGACAGGGGAAAAGGATCAGCCCCAGCATTTT
TRBD1	TRBJ1-6	TRBV6-1	-	CASSDRTGGGSPLHF	TGTGCCAGCAGTGATAGGACAGGAGGGGGGTCACCCCTCCACTTT
-	TRBJ1-3	TRBV7-9	-	CASSLRGAIGNTIYF	TGTGCCAGCAGCCTCCGGGGGGCAATTGGAAACACCATATATTTT
-	TRBJ1-1	TRBV29-1	-	CSVEVRTANTEAFF	TGCAGCGTTGAAGTTAGGACAGCGAACACTGAAGCTTTCTTT
TRBD1	TRBJ1-4	TRBV5-1	-	CASSLRDRGEKLFF	TGCGCCAGCAGCTTGCGGGACAGGGGCGAAAAACTGTTTTTT
TRBD1	TRBJ1-4	TRBV6-6	-	CASSLSTGDEKLFF	TGTGCCAGCAGCCTATCGACAGGGGATGAAAAACTGTTTTTT
-	TRBJ1-1	TRBV2	-	CASSPTTTLNTEAFF	TGTGCCAGCAGTCCAACGACAACTCTGAACACTGAAGCTTTCTTT
-	TRBJ2-7	TRBV18	few	CASSPGIQGYEQYF	TGTGCCAGCTCACCTGGTATACAGGGCTACGAGCAGTACTTC
TRBD1	TRBJ2-1	TRBV29-1	-	CSVEWDRGYNEQFF	TGCAGCGTTGAATGGGACAGGGGGTACAATGAGCAGTTCTTC
TRBD2	TRBJ2-7	TRBV2	-	CASSEWGGNSEQYF	TGTGCCAGCAGTGAATGGGGGGGGAATAGTGAGCAGTACTTC